This TCR beta chain emerged from a study of blood T cell repertoires in COVID-19. Study-wide background: Both acute and convalescent COVID-19 samples were obtained from the United States, Italy and Spain. T cells, B-cell-depleted T cells, or PBMCs supplied cDNA or gDNA.

In the study's own analysis: Estimation of nucleated cell counts relied on the amplification of reference gene primers. Profiled with immunoSEQ multiplex PCR; TCRdb holds only in-frame clones, not every one. The D gene and trimming were derived from the DNA, and the V and J assignments and clone size from that table. The sample consists of over 100,000 clones, around 89% of them appearing once. Germline CDR1 is KGHDR and CDR2 is SFDVKD. This CDR3 is 16 amino acids long. V shed 4 bases and J 7 bases; nucleotides not matched to a gene: 12. Sequenced sample: peripheral blood. This sequence originates from a human donor in a cohort sampled during active COVID-19. The chain recombines TRBV24-1 with TRBJ2-1; 7 bases line up with TRBD2. The CDR3 region is CATSEGTSAYWNEQFF. DNA of the CDR3: TGTGCCACCAGTGAGGGCACTAGCGCTTACTGGAATGAGCAGTTCTTC.